This T cell receptor beta chain was profiled in a study of T-cell memory formation after mild COVID-19. With constant-segment primers, 5'RACE yielded cDNA libraries of TCR alpha and TCR beta that carried sample barcodes and UMIs. One entry per CDR3 protein results from TCRdb running MiXCR on the 5' RACE reads. The profile shows about 250,000 distinct CDR3 sequences, roughly 17% of them singletons. This clonotype was observed a few times. The target antigen is unknown. Germline lookup yields CDR1 SGHTA and CDR2 FQGTGA. The V end was cut by 2 bases, the J end by 9 bases, with 16 bases between. The CDR3 contains 14 residues. Notes on the study in general: There was a balanced CD4/CD8 profile in clones contracting day 15 to 85, and later expanders leaned CD4+. CD4+ contracting clones lay mainly in CM and EM, CD8+ ones in EMRA.

The specimen was PBMCs or a T cell subset sorted from them (not recorded which). The rearrangement joins TRBV7-3 to TRBJ1-1, with unresolved D. This sequence was found in a man in his late teens or twenties who had mild COVID-19 (a few samples of this study predate the infection). Cell type and time point are not known. The CDR3 protein is CASSLGSGGSKAFF. The CDR3 DNA reads TGTGCCAGCAGCTTAGGTTCTGGCGGTAGTAAAGCTTTCTTT.